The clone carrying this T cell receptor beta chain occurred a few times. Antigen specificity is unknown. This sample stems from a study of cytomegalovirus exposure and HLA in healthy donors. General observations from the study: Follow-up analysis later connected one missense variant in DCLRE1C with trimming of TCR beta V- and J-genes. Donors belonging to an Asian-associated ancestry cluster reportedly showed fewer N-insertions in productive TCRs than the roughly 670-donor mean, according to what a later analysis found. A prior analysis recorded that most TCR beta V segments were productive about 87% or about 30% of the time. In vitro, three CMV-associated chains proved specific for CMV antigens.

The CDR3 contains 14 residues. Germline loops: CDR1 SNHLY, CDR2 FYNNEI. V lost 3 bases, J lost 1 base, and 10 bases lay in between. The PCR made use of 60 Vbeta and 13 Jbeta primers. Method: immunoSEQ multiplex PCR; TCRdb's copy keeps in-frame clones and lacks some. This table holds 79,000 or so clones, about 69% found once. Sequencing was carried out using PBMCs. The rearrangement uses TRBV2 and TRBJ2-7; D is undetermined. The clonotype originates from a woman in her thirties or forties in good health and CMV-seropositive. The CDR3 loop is CASSEFRLSYEQYF. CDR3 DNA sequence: TGTGCCAGCAGTGAGTTCAGGTTATCCTACGAGCAGTACTTC.